Below, 11 T cell receptor beta chains from the same sample are listed, as sequenced in a study of T-cell reconstitution after alpha-beta-depleted transplantation in children. This sample's TCRbeta library carried unique molecular identifier barcodes. TCRdb reanalysed the PCR reads using MiXCR and keeps one entry per CDR3 protein. The sample shows some 95,000 distinct CDR3 sequences, roughly a quarter of them seen only once. The sequencing here drew on PBMCs, taken before TCRalphabeta/CD19-depleted stem cell transplant. These receptors were obtained from a boy aged 2 to 10 with acute lymphoblastic leukemia, due to receive a stem cell transplant.

The V call is TRBV12-3 or TRBV12-4, the J call TRBJ2-7; 11 nucleotides agree with TRBD1. V trimming: 6 bases; J trimming: 6 bases; junction bases outside the gene matches: 7. This CDR3 comprises 14 residues. The CDR3 DNA reads as TGTGCCAGCAGAACCGGGACAGGGGGTCGCGAGCAGTACTTC. As protein: CASRTGTGGREQYF.

This clonotype was seen many times. This chain connects TRBV20-1 to TRBJ2-3; D remains unclear. V shed 5 bases and J shed 2 bases, with 8 bases lying between them. CDR1 and CDR2 (germline): DFQATT, SNEGSKA (reference sequence). This CDR3 region has 12 residues. The CDR3: CSALAHTDTQYF. The CDR3 DNA follows: TGCAGTGCTCTCGCACACACAGATACGCAGTATTTT.

This clonotype is labeled as medium-sized. This chain uses TRBV6-5 with TRBJ2-3, with 10 nucleotides matching TRBD2. Germline V CDR1 and CDR2: MNHEY, SVGAGI. The J segment lost 2 bases and the V segment lost 6 bases, leaving 14 bases of the junction unmatched. The CDR3 has 18 amino acids. The CDR3 spells CASSPRSGRLTHTDTQYF. In nucleotides, the CDR3 is TGTGCCAGCAGCCCCCGTAGCGGGAGGCTAACCCACACAGATACGCAGTATTTT.

This clonotype was detected only a few times. CDR3 nucleotides: TGCAGTGCTAGGAAGGGAGGGGGGACCCAGTACTTC. Protein product: CSARKGGGTQYF. The rearrangement joins TRBV20-1 to TRBJ2-5; D might be TRBD2 (7 bases). Germline V gene data show CDR1 as DFQATT and CDR2 as SNEGSKA (reference sequence). V lost 3 bases to trimming and J lost 7 bases, with 12 bases between them. The CDR3 has 12 residues.

This clonotype came up many times. This CDR3 is CASSFVDSYEQYF. The CDR3 DNA is TGTGCCAGCAGTTTTGTGGACAGCTACGAGCAGTACTTC. The chain uses TRBV28 and TRBJ2-7; tentatively, D is TRBD1 (6 bases). Trimming cost V 3 bases and J 3 bases, with 9 bases left between them. From germline, CDR1 is MDHEN and CDR2 SYDVKM. CDR3 length equals 13 residues.

The rearrangement links TRBV28 to TRBJ2-1, with D perhaps matching TRBD2 (6 bases). Germline V gives CDR1 MDHEN, CDR2 SYDVKM. The length of the CDR3 is 14 residues. The V and J ends lost 4 bases and 5 bases respectively, with 12 bases between them. The CDR3 here is CASSYRGLHNEQFF. CDR3 nucleotides: TGTGCCAGCAGTTACCGGGGACTTCACAATGAGCAGTTCTTC.

V gene TRBV5-4 combines with J gene TRBJ2-5; D is uncertain. Trimming removed 0 bases from V and 2 bases from J, with 8 bases in between. The germline gives CDR1 SGHNT, CDR2 YYREEE (reference sequence). The CDR3 covers 14 residues. CDR3 amino acids: CASSLGLTQETQYF. CDR3 coding DNA: TGTGCCAGCAGCTTGGGATTAACTCAAGAGACCCAGTACTTC.

The chain joins TRBV12-3 or TRBV12-4 to TRBJ2-3, with 8 bases matching TRBD2. The CDR3 has 15 residues. Losses at the gene ends were 3 bases for V and 2 bases for J; bases not matched to a gene: 4. CDR3 sequence reads: CASSFTSGATDTQYF. The DNA of the CDR3 is TGTGCCAGCAGTTTCACTAGCGGAGCCACAGATACGCAGTATTTT.

The chain employs TRBV5-1 and TRBJ2-3; 7 bases map to TRBD1. The ends lost 4 bases at V and 1 base at J; junction bases unmatched: 9. Germline V gives CDR1 SGHRS, CDR2 YFSETQ. This CDR3 region has 16 residues. CDR3 sequence: CASSPGTARGTDTQYF. CDR3 DNA: TGCGCCAGCAGCCCGGGGACAGCGAGGGGCACAGATACGCAGTATTTT. Using reference TRBV5-1 and TRBJ2-3 for the parts outside the CDR3, the full variable domain is KAGVTQTPRYLIKTRGQQVTLSCSPISGHRSVSWYQQTPGQGLQFLFEYFSETQRNKGNFPGRFSGRQFSNSRSEMNVSTLELGDSALYLCASSPGTARGTDTQYFGPGTRLTVL.

V is TRBV20-1 and J is TRBJ1-2, with unresolved D. The CDR3 totals 13 residues. V was shortened by 0 bases and J by 4 bases, with 9 bases between the two germline ends. The germline V gene encodes CDR1 DFQATT and CDR2 SNEGSKA (reference sequence). The DNA for the CDR3 is TGCAGTGCTAGAGATTGGGTGGTCTATGGCTACACCTTC. Protein product: CSARDWVVYGYTF.

This clonotype was counted a few times. The chain uses TRBV5-6 and TRBJ1-1; 8 positions agree with TRBD1. The CDR3 has 15 residues. Germline values: CDR1 SGHDT, CDR2 YYEEEE. The V segment lost 0 bases and the J segment 9 bases; nucleotides outside the gene matches: 10. This CDR3 is CASSLGTGSTGKAFF. CDR3 coding DNA: TGTGCCAGCAGCTTGGGGACAGGGTCCACGGGTAAAGCTTTCTTT.